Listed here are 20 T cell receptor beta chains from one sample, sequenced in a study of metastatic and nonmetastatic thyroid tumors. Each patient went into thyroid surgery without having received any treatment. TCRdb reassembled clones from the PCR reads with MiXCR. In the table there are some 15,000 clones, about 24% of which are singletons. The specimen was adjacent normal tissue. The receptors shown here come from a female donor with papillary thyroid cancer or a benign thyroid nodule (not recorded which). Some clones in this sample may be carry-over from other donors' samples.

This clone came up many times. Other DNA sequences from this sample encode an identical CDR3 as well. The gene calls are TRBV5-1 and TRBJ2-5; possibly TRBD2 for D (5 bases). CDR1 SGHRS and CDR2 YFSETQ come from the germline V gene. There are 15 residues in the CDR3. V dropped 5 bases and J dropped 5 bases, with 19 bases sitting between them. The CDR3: CASSTGIGVAETQYF. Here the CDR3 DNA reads TGCGCCAGCAGTACGGGGATAGGAGTCGCGGAGACCCAGTACTTC. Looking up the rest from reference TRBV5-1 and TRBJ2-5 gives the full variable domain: KAGVTQTPRYLIKTRGQQVTLSCSPISGHRSVSWYQQTPGQGLQFLFEYFSETQRNKGNFPGRFSGRQFSNSRSEMNVSTLELGDSALYLCASSTGIGVAETQYFGPGTRLLVL.

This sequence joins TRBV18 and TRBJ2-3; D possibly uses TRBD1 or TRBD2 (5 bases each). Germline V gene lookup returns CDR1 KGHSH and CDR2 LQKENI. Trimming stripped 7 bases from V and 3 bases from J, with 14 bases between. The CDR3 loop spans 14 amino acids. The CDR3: CASLDGAVTDTQYF. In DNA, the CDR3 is TGTGCCAGCTTGGACGGGGCGGTGACAGATACGCAGTATTTT.

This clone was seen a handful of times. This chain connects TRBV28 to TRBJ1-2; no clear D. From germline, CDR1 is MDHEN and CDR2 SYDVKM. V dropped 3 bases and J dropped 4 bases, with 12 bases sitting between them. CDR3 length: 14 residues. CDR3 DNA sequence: TGTGCCAGCAGTTTGGCCATACTAGGCTATGGCTACACCTTC. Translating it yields CASSLAILGYGYTF.

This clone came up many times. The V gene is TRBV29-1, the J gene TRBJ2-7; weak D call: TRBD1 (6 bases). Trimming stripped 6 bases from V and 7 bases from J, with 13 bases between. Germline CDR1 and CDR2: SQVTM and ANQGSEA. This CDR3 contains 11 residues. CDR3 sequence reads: CSVYRAREQYF. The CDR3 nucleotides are TGCAGCGTCTACAGGGCTAGGGAGCAGTACTTC.

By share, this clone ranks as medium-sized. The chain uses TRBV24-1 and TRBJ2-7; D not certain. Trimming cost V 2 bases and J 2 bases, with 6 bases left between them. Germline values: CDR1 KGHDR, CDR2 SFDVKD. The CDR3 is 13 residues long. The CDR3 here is CATSDSRTYEQYF. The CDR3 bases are TGTGCCACCAGTGATTCCAGGACCTACGAGCAGTACTTC.

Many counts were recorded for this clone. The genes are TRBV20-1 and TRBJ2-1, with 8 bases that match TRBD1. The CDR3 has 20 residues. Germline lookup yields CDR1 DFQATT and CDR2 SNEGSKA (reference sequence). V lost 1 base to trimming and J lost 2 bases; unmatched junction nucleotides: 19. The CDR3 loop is CSARVEQGAGRDATYNEQFF. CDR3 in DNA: TGCAGTGCTAGAGTTGAGCAGGGGGCTGGAAGGGACGCAACCTACAATGAGCAGTTCTTC.

In DNA, the CDR3 is TGTGCCAGCAGCTTGGGGTCTGTCACCGGGGAGCTGTTTTTT. This encodes CASSLGSVTGELFF. V is TRBV11-3 and J is TRBJ2-2; D uncertain. V was pared by 3 bases and J by 4 bases, with 9 bases between. Per germline, CDR1 SGHNT and CDR2 YENEEA. The CDR3 runs 14 residues.

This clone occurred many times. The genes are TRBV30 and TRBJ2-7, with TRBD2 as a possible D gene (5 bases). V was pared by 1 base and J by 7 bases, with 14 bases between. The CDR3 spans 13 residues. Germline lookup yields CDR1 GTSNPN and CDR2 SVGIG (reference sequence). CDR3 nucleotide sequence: TGTGCCTGGAGTGCGGGGTACGCCTCTGAGCAGTACTTC. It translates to CAWSAGYASEQYF.

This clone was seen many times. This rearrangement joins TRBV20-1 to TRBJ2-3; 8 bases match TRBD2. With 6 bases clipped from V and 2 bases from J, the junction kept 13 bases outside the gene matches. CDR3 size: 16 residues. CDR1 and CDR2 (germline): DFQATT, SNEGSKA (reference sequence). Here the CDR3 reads CSAPVLSGKHTDTQYF. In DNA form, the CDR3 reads TGCAGTGCCCCCGTTCTTAGCGGGAAGCACACAGATACGCAGTATTTT.

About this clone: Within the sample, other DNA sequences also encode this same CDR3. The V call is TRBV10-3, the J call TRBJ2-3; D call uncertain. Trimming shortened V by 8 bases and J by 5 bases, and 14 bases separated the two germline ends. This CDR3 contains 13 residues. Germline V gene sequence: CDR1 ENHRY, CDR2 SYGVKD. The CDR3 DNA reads TGTGCCATCCGTGGGCTGATAGGAGATACGCAGTATTTT. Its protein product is CAIRGLIGDTQYF.

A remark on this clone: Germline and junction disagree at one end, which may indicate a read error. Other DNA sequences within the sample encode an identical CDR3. The chain's CDR3 is CATSSDQGGPNEKLFF. The CDR3 DNA reads TGTGCAACCAGCAGTGATCAGGGTGGGCCTAATGAAAAACTGTTCTTT. The rearrangement links TRBV15 to TRBJ1-4, with TRBD1 as a possible D gene (5 bases). This CDR3 region has 16 residues. CDR1 is LNHNV, CDR2 YYDKDF, per germline (reference sequence).

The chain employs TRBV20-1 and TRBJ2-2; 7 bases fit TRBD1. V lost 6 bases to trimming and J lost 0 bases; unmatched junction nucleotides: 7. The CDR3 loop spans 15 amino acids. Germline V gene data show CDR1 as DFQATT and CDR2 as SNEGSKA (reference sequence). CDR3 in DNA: TGCAGTGCGCCCAGACAGGGATCGAACACCGGGGAGCTGTTTTTT. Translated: CSAPRQGSNTGELFF.

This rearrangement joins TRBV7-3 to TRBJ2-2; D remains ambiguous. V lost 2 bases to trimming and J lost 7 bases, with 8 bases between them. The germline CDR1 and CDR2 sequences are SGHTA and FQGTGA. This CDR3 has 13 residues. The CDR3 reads CASSLLLGGELFF. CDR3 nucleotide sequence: TGTGCCAGCAGCTTACTTTTGGGCGGGGAGCTGTTTTTT. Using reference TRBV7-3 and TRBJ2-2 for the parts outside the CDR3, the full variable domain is GAGVSQTPSNKVTEKGKYVELRCDPISGHTALYWYRQSLGQGPEFLIYFQGTGAADDSGLPNDRFFAVRPEGSVSTLKIQRTERGDSAVYLCASSLLLGGELFFGEGSRLTVL.

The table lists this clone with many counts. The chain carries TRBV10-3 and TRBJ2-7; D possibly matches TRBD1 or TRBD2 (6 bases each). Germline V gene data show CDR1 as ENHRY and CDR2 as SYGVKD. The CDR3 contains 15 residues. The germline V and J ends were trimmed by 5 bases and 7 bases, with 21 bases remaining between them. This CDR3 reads CAISQGGGGSGEQYF. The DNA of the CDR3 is TGTGCCATCAGTCAAGGGGGAGGCGGGTCAGGAGAGCAGTACTTC.

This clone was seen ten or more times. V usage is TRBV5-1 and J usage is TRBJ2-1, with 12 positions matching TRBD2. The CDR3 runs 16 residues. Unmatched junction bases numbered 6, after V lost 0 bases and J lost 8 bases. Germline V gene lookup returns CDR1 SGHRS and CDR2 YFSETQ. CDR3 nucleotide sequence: TGCGCCAGCAGCTTGGGGCTAGCGGGAGGGGTGGATGAGCAGTTCTTC. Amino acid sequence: CASSLGLAGGVDEQFF.

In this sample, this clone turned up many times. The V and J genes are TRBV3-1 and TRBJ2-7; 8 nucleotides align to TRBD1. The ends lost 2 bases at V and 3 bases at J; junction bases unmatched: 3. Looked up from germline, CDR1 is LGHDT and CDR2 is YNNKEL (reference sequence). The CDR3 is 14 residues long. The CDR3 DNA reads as TGTGCCAGCAGCCAACGGGACAGGAACTACGAGCAGTACTTC. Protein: CASSQRDRNYEQYF.

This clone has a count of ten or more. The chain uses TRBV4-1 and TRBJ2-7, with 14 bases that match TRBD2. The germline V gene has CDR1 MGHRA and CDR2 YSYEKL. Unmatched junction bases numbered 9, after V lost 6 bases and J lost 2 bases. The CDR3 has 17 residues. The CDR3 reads CASSLGLAGGPTYEQYF. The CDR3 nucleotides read TGCGCCAGCAGTCTCGGACTAGCGGGAGGTCCCACCTACGAGCAGTACTTC.

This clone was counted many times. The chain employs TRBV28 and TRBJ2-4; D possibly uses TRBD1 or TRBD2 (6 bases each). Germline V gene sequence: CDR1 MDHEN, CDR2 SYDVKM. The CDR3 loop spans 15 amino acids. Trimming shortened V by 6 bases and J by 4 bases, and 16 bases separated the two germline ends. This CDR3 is CASRGNREAKNIQYF. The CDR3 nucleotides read TGTGCCAGCAGGGGGAACAGGGAGGCGAAAAACATTCAGTACTTC.

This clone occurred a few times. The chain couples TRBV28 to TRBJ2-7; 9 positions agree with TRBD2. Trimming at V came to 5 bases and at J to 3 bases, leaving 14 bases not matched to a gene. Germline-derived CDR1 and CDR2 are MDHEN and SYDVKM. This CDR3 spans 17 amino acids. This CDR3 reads CASSGSGGLAGRYEQYF. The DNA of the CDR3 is TGTGCCAGCAGTGGCTCGGGCGGTCTAGCGGGACGCTACGAGCAGTACTTC.

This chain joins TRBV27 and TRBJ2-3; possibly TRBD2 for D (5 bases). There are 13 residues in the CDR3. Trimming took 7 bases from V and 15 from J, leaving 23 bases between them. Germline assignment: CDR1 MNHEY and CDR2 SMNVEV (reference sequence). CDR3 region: CASTPGWGDTHYF. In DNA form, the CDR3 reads TGTGCCAGCACCCCTGGGTGGGGAGATACCCATTATTTT.